This T cell receptor beta chain was profiled in a study of tumor-infiltrating lymphocytes in primary liver carcinoma. The researchers produced TCR beta cDNA from 450 to 600 ng total RNA with a constant-region primer. Library construction for TCR beta comprised three nested multiplex PCR rounds performed with slightly modified ARM-PCR. TCRdb passed the multiplex PCR reads through MiXCR, listing each CDR3 protein once. The table includes 90,000 to 150,000 distinct CDR3 sequences, around 70% detected once. Many counts were recorded for this clonotype. Scientists recovered RNA and DNA together from roughly 18-30 mg of unsorted bulk tissue. Sequenced: tumor-adjacent normal liver tissue. This sequence originates from a woman aged 55 to 70 with primary liver carcinoma and hepatitis B virus infection.

CDR3 in amino acids: CASSWSNQPQHF. CDR3 nucleotide sequence: TGTGCCAGCAGTTGGTCGAATCAGCCCCAGCATTTT. The genes are TRBV12-3 or TRBV12-4 and TRBJ1-5; the D is unclear. The CDR3 has 12 residues. The germline V and J ends were trimmed by 4 bases and 4 bases, with 5 bases remaining between them.